This passage covers 26 T cell receptor beta chains from one sample sequenced in a study of T cells in Graves' hyperthyroidism and ophthalmopathy. RNA transcripts provided the source from which TCR beta CDR3 regions were amplified. Researchers ran a first-round RT-PCR on the TCR CDR3 using the HTBI primer set. TCRdb re-called the multiplex PCR reads with MiXCR, one entry per CDR3 protein. This repertoire shows 90,000 to 120,000 distinct CDR3 sequences, more than 15% found once; its top ten account for 35% to 50%. The sample taken for sequencing was blood. Source of these receptors: a woman between 45 and 60 years old with Graves' hyperthyroidism.

This clonotype was seen many times. The rearrangement uses TRBV6-1 and TRBJ2-3; the D gene is possibly TRBD2 (6 bases). CDR1 and CDR2 from the germline V gene are MNHNS and SASEGT. Trimming pared 6 bases from V and 7 bases from J, leaving 11 bases between. The CDR3 loop spans 12 amino acids. The CDR3 here is CASSHGSNTQYF. CDR3 DNA sequence: TGTGCCAGCAGCCACGGGAGTAATACGCAGTATTTT.

The table lists this clonotype with many counts. The chain links TRBV19 to TRBJ2-7; 9 positions agree with TRBD1. The ends lost 3 bases at V and 0 bases at J; junction bases unmatched: 12. This CDR3 is built from 18 residues. The germline V gene encodes CDR1 LNHDA and CDR2 SQIVND (reference sequence). The CDR3 coding sequence is TGTGCCAGTAGTATGCAGGAGAGGACAGGGGTCCCCTCCTACGAGCAGTACGTC. This sequence encodes CASSMQERTGVPSYEQYV.

This clonotype was counted ten times or more. The CDR3 coding sequence is TGCAGTGCTGGTGGCCGGGACCCCGCCGAGCAGTACTTC. It translates to CSAGGRDPAEQYF. The rearrangement uses TRBV20-1 and TRBJ2-7; D could derive from TRBD1 or TRBD2 (5 bases each). Trimming left V 5 bases short and J 6 bases short, with 17 bases between. CDR1 and CDR2 (germline): DFQATT, SNEGSKA (reference sequence). This CDR3 comprises 13 residues.

This clonotype was counted many times. The chain joins TRBV18 to TRBJ2-7; D is possibly TRBD1 (6 bases). V was trimmed by 4 bases and J by 2 bases, leaving 12 bases between them. CDR3 length: 14 amino acids. Per germline, CDR1 KGHSH and CDR2 LQKENI. CDR3 in amino acids: CASSLRTVPYEQYF. The CDR3 DNA reads as TGTGCCAGCTCACTTCGGACAGTCCCCTACGAGCAGTACTTC. Supplemented by reference TRBV18 and TRBJ2-7, the full variable domain reads NAGVMQNPRHLVRRRGQEARLRCSPMKGHSHVYWYRQLPEEGLKFMVYLQKENIIDESGMPKERFSAEFPKEGPSILRIQQVVRGDSAAYFCASSLRTVPYEQYFGPGTRLTVT.

This clonotype was seen more than once but under ten times. Here the CDR3 reads CASSPNAGGGETQYF. The CDR3 coding sequence is TGTGCCAGCAGCCCGAACGCGGGAGGCGGGGAGACCCAGTACTTC. The chain joins TRBV4-2 to TRBJ2-5, with 8 bases fitting TRBD2. Germline V CDR1 and CDR2: LGHNA, YNFKEQ. The CDR3 runs to 15 residues. Trimming took 4 bases from V and 5 from J; bases not matched to a gene: 9.

In its sample, this clonotype was seen many times. The chain links TRBV29-1 to TRBJ2-3; D is unresolved. This CDR3 has 12 residues. V lost 6 bases and J lost 3, with 10 bases in between. Germline lookup yields CDR1 SQVTM and CDR2 ANQGSEA. CDR3 sequence: CSVGTETDTQYF. In DNA, the CDR3 is TGCAGCGTCGGTACAGAGACAGATACGCAGTATTTT.

This clonotype was observed many times. The CDR3 protein is CASSLATSRTDTQYF. CDR3 nucleotides: TGTGCCAGCAGCTTAGCAACTAGTCGCACAGATACGCAGTATTTT. The chain recombines TRBV7-9 with TRBJ2-3, with D possibly being TRBD2 (5 bases). The CDR3 extends over 15 amino acids. CDR1 SEHNR and CDR2 FQNEAQ come from the germline V gene (reference sequence). V lost 0 bases and J 1 base, leaving 8 bases between the germline ends.

This clonotype was found many times. The J gene is TRBJ2-3, the V gene TRBV2; D is unclear. Trimming shortened V by 2 bases and J by 0 bases, and 6 bases separated the two germline ends. This CDR3 is 14 amino acids long. CDR1 and CDR2 (germline): SNHLY, FYNNEI. Here the CDR3 reads CASSEFMSTDTQYF. The CDR3 nucleotides read TGTGCCAGCAGTGAATTCATGAGCACAGATACGCAGTATTTT.

The chain links TRBV6-1 to TRBJ2-2, with D perhaps TRBD2 (5 bases). The length of the CDR3 is 14 residues. The V end lost 8 bases, the J end lost 4 bases, and 14 bases lay between the germline ends. Germline CDR1 is MNHNS and CDR2 is SASEGT. CDR3 loop: CASRGAEFTGELFF. The CDR3 DNA sequence: TGTGCCAGCCGAGGAGCGGAGTTCACCGGGGAGCTGTTTTTT.

This clonotype was counted at least ten times. This sequence joins TRBV30 and TRBJ2-7; 8 bases align to TRBD2. V trimming: 4 bases; J trimming: 0 bases; junction bases outside the gene matches: 5. The CDR3 has 14 amino acids. Germline V gives CDR1 GTSNPN, CDR2 SVGIG (reference sequence). The CDR3 loop reads CAWNIGGGSYEQYF. CDR3 DNA sequence: TGTGCCTGGAACATCGGGGGGGGCTCCTACGAGCAGTACTTC.

Of note for this clonotype: This could be a read error, since a much larger clone is one nucleotide away. V is TRBV10-2 and J is TRBJ1-1; no firm D call. The CDR3 has 13 amino acids. Germline V lookup: CDR1 WSHSY, CDR2 SAAADI. The CDR3 DNA is TGCGCCAGCACCGAATCAGTGAACACTGAAGCTTCCTTT. This sequence encodes CASTESVNTEASF.

This clonotype was seen many times. This chain links TRBV6-1 with TRBJ1-4; no clear D. V lost 5 bases and J lost 5, with 9 bases in between. This CDR3 region has 13 residues. Per the germline V gene, CDR1 is MNHNS and CDR2 is SASEGT. DNA of the CDR3: TGTGCCAGCAGTTACGCCGGGAATGAAAAACTGTTTTTT. Its translation is CASSYAGNEKLFF.

This clonotype showed up many times. The chain has TRBV6-8 and TRBJ2-7, with TRBD1 identical over 9 bases. The germline V gene has CDR1 MNHGY and CDR2 SAAAGT. The CDR3 length is 15 residues. Trimming at V came to 2 bases and at J to 3 bases, leaving 5 bases not matched to a gene. Here the CDR3 DNA reads TGTGCCAGCAGTTACCGGGACAGGGAGGTCTACGAGCAGTACTTC. It yields the protein CASSYRDREVYEQYF.

This clonotype was detected ten times or more. The chain carries TRBV2 and TRBJ2-6; D is undetermined. V gave up 4 bases and J gave up 0 bases, with 13 bases separating them. This CDR3 has 17 amino acids. Germline CDR1 is SNHLY and CDR2 is FYNNEI. CDR3 DNA sequence: TGTGCCAGCAGTGTTTTGGGCAGAAACTCTGGGGCCAACGTCCTGACTTTC. Translated: CASSVLGRNSGANVLTF.

In its sample, this clonotype was seen many times. J is TRBJ2-1 and V is TRBV7-9; 10 nucleotides align to TRBD2. From germline, CDR1 is SEHNR and CDR2 FQNEAQ (reference sequence). The CDR3 loop spans 17 amino acids. V gave up 4 bases and J gave up 8 bases; unmatched junction bases: 14. The DNA for the CDR3 is TGTGCCAGCAGCTCTACCCTCCTAGCGGGAGTTTTCGATGAGCAGTTCTTC. Translating it yields CASSSTLLAGVFDEQFF.

J is TRBJ2-7 and V is TRBV13, with TRBD2 matching over 14 bases. The DNA end is more similar to TRBJ2-1, so the J call may be wrong. CDR1 PRHDT and CDR2 FYEKMQ come from the germline V gene (reference sequence). This CDR3 has 17 residues. CDR3 DNA: TGTGCCAGCAGCAACCGACTAGCGGGAGGGCCTCCCTACGAGCAGTTCTTC. It is translated as CASSNRLAGGPPYEQFF.

This clonotype was observed at least ten times. The chain couples TRBV29-1 to TRBJ2-5; TRBD1 agrees at 7 bases. CDR1 and CDR2 from the germline V gene are SQVTM and ANQGSEA. The CDR3 has 17 amino acids. Trimming cost V 5 bases and J 0 bases; bases outside gene matches: 15. This chain's CDR3 is CSVQRQGVVLYQETQYF. In nucleotides, the CDR3 is TGCAGCGTTCAAAGACAGGGTGTCGTCCTGTACCAAGAGACCCAGTACTTC.

This clonotype has a count of ten or more. The chain recombines TRBV6-2 or TRBV6-3 with TRBJ2-3; 11 bases are shared with TRBD2. This CDR3 has 16 residues. J gave up 2 bases and V 7 bases, and 8 bases lay outside the gene matches. The germline CDR1 and CDR2 sequences are MNHEY and SVGEGT. CDR3 sequence (DNA): TGTGCCAGCACCGACGGACTAGCGGGTGACACAGATACGCAGTATTTT. As protein: CASTDGLAGDTDTQYF.

This clonotype was detected many times. The rearrangement joins TRBV15 to TRBJ2-1; 9 positions agree with TRBD2. The CDR3 totals 15 residues. V dropped 0 bases and J dropped 4; count of bases not matched to a gene: 1. CDR1 and CDR2 (germline): LNHNV, YYDKDF (reference sequence). CDR3 in DNA: TGTGCCACCAGCAGAGAGCGGGAGGGTTACAATGAGCAGTTCTTC. This codes for CATSREREGYNEQFF.

This clonotype was counted at least ten times. This chain joins TRBV20-1 and TRBJ1-5; D unresolved. The germline CDR1 and CDR2 sequences are DFQATT and SNEGSKA (reference sequence). This CDR3 has 15 residues. Trimming took off 0 bases at V and 1 base at J, with 10 bases between the two ends. CDR3 residues: CSARDGRQSNQPQHF. The CDR3 DNA reads as TGCAGTGCTAGAGATGGTCGTCAGAGCAATCAGCCCCAGCATTTT.

This clonotype appeared many times. The chain uses TRBV5-1 and TRBJ2-7; TRBD2 might be the D (6 bases). Germline CDR1 and CDR2: SGHRS and YFSETQ. The CDR3 loop spans 15 amino acids. The V and J ends lost 4 bases and 0 bases respectively, with 14 bases between them. CDR3 nucleotide sequence: TGCGCCAGCAGCGCAACGGGACTGAGCTCCTACGAGCAGTACTTC. It translates to CASSATGLSSYEQYF.

The table lists this clonotype with a few counts. The CDR3 here is CASSQDAEVGTQQFF. DNA of the CDR3: TGCGCCAGCAGCCAAGATGCAGAAGTAGGAACCCAGCAGTTCTTC. The gene calls are TRBV4-1 and TRBJ2-1; D unresolved. The CDR3 loop spans 15 amino acids. Trimming stripped 0 bases from V and 11 bases from J, with 17 bases between. From germline, CDR1 is MGHRA and CDR2 YSYEKL.

This clonotype was seen many times. The J gene is TRBJ2-3, the V gene TRBV28; 8 bases agree with TRBD1. Germline CDR1 is MDHEN and CDR2 is SYDVKM. After removal of 5 bases from V and 5 bases from J, the junction contained 9 bases not matched to a gene. This CDR3 region has 15 residues. The CDR3 sequence: CASSSTSQGGDTQYF. In nucleotides, the CDR3 is TGTGCCAGCAGTAGCACCTCACAGGGGGGAGATACGCAGTATTTT.

This clonotype was counted ten times or more. The J gene is TRBJ2-1, the V gene TRBV2; a possible D gene is TRBD1 (6 bases). Trimming took off 6 bases at V and 6 bases at J, with 21 bases between the two ends. Germline V gene data show CDR1 as SNHLY and CDR2 as FYNNEI. The CDR3 is 16 amino acids. The CDR3 DNA reads as TGTGCCAGCAGACAAGGCCAGGGAAGGGGGTCCAATGAGCAGTTCTTC. This codes for CASRQGQGRGSNEQFF.

This clonotype was picked up a small number of times. This chain connects TRBV19 to TRBJ1-2; no clear D. The germline V and J ends were trimmed by 6 bases and 1 base, with 3 bases remaining between them. Germline CDR1 LNHDA, CDR2 SQIVND (reference sequence). The CDR3 has 11 amino acids. The CDR3 is CASSHNYGYTF. The CDR3 DNA reads as TGTGCCAGTAGCCATAACTATGGCTACACCTTC. The full variable domain, completed using reference TRBV19 and TRBJ1-2, is DGGITQSPKYLFRKEGQNVTLSCEQNLNHDAMYWYRQDPGQGLRLIYYSQIVNDFQKGDIAEGYSVSREKKESFPLTVTSAQKNPTAFYLCASSHNYGYTFGSGTRLTVV.

This clonotype was found many times. The chain recombines TRBV29-1 with TRBJ2-5; D uncertain. Germline CDR1 is SQVTM and CDR2 is ANQGSEA. V was pared by 5 bases and J by 4 bases, with 11 bases between. This CDR3 has 12 residues. The CDR3 DNA sequence: TGCAGCGTTCAAAAGAACCGAGAGACCCAGTACTTC. Protein product: CSVQKNRETQYF.